This is a list of T cell receptor beta chains from one sample in a study of multiple sclerosis patients with progressive multifocal leukoencephalopathy. The table came from immunoSEQ multiplex PCR; TCRdb's copy has only in-frame clones and leaves some out. The repertoire holds approximately 26,000 clones, with 88% as singletons. Sequences were obtained from PBMCs. These receptors originate from a human donor with multiple sclerosis. Each CDR3 is given without its conserved first and last residue.

CDR3 protein: ASSLAGDRERYT; J gene: TRBJ1-2; V gene: TRBV5-4
CDR3 protein: ASSLAWSYEQY; J gene: TRBJ2-7; V gene: TRBV27
CDR3 protein: ASSLGSPRGAF; J gene: TRBJ1-1; V gene: TRBV13
CDR3 protein: SVAGQGAQTEAF; J gene: TRBJ1-1; V gene: TRBV29-1
CDR3 protein: ASSVTSGASYEQY; J gene: TRBJ2-7; V gene: TRBV9
CDR3 protein: AIKMTEDPVYEQY; J gene: TRBJ2-7; V gene: TRBV10-3
CDR3 protein: ASSEEGRTLPQH; J gene: TRBJ1-5; V gene: TRBV2
CDR3 protein: ASSEGDGQRETQY; J gene: TRBJ2-5; V gene: TRBV2
CDR3 protein: ASSVSFYEQY; J gene: TRBJ2-7; V gene: TRBV6-4
CDR3 protein: ASSQKVGVDEKLF; J gene: TRBJ1-4; V gene: TRBV9
CDR3 protein: ASSIGDGHASSYNSPLH; J gene: TRBJ1-6; V gene: TRBV19
CDR3 protein: ASSLFGGWDTQY; J gene: TRBJ2-3; V gene: TRBV5-1
CDR3 protein: ASSPRQGTSYEQY; J gene: TRBJ2-7; V gene: TRBV5-1
CDR3 protein: ASSPGAGGEQF; J gene: TRBJ2-1; V gene: TRBV5-6
CDR3 protein: ASSLDSNTEAF; J gene: TRBJ1-1; V gene: TRBV7-9
CDR3 protein: ASSLVMPPGGELF; J gene: TRBJ2-2; V gene: TRBV7-6
CDR3 protein: ASSARQGTNVLT; J gene: TRBJ2-6; V gene: TRBV5-4
CDR3 protein: ASSVTGGRYEQY; J gene: TRBJ2-7; V gene: TRBV9
CDR3 protein: ASSDRDRKTYEQY; J gene: TRBJ2-7; V gene: TRBV19
CDR3 protein: ASSLRSQNYGYT; J gene: TRBJ1-2; V gene: TRBV18
CDR3 protein: AISEGPTPDTQY; J gene: TRBJ2-3; V gene: TRBV10-3
CDR3 protein: ASSSAGVYEQY; J gene: TRBJ2-7; V gene: TRBV7-8
CDR3 protein: ASSQVVGAEAF; J gene: TRBJ1-1; V gene: TRBV23-1
CDR3 protein: ASSYSWTSGGETQY; J gene: TRBJ2-5; V gene: TRBV6-6
CDR3 protein: ASSQSETQY; J gene: TRBJ2-5; V gene: TRBV11-2
CDR3 protein: ASSDRVRTGELF; J gene: TRBJ2-2; V gene: TRBV6-1
CDR3 protein: ASSPGQGDNSPLH; J gene: TRBJ1-6; V gene: TRBV18
CDR3 protein: ASSERCSGANVLT; J gene: TRBJ2-6; V gene: TRBV6-1
CDR3 protein: SAAGGEGYT; J gene: TRBJ1-2; V gene: TRBV20-1
CDR3 protein: ASSESPQMSHGGSPLH; J gene: TRBJ1-6; V gene: TRBV6-1
CDR3 protein: ASTNMGPYGGPYEQY; J gene: TRBJ2-7; V gene: TRBV19
CDR3 protein: ASSLPEMNTEAF; J gene: TRBJ1-1; V gene: TRBV7-3
CDR3 protein: ASSGTGTVVTEAF; J gene: TRBJ1-1; V gene: TRBV2
CDR3 protein: ASSFEVFGQGASYEQY; J gene: TRBJ2-7; V gene: TRBV5-4
CDR3 protein: ASSPQAVSTDTQY; J gene: TRBJ2-3; V gene: TRBV7-2
CDR3 protein: AISHTSGGAKSEQF; J gene: TRBJ2-1; V gene: TRBV10-3
CDR3 protein: ASGPGGGAVDEQF; J gene: TRBJ2-1; V gene: TRBV2
CDR3 protein: ASSGDTYNEQF; J gene: TRBJ2-1; V gene: TRBV10-1
CDR3 protein: ASSHNGEQY; J gene: TRBJ2-7; V gene: TRBV4-1
CDR3 protein: ASSEADAGAYEQY; J gene: NA; V gene: TRBV6-1
CDR3 protein: ASSERTGDNSPLH; J gene: TRBJ1-6; V gene: TRBV6-1
CDR3 protein: ASSTQGNTEAF; J gene: TRBJ1-1; V gene: TRBV5-5
CDR3 protein: ASRLEGLVPYEQY; J gene: TRBJ2-7; V gene: TRBV12-2
CDR3 protein: ASSLYGRGTEAF; J gene: TRBJ1-1; V gene: TRBV7-2
CDR3 protein: ASSYRRGVGGEQF; J gene: TRBJ2-1; V gene: TRBV6-5
CDR3 protein: ASSLAGGQLKTQY; J gene: TRBJ2-5; V gene: TRBV28
CDR3 protein: AIRVTGQSYEQY; J gene: NA; V gene: TRBV10-3
CDR3 protein: ASSLARGGSQPQH; J gene: TRBJ1-5; V gene: TRBV5-6
CDR3 protein: ASRRGGRDLGYT; J gene: TRBJ1-2; V gene: TRBV11-2
CDR3 protein: SVESDRAMNEQF; J gene: TRBJ2-1; V gene: TRBV29-1
CDR3 protein: ASSLAHTSTNEKLF; J gene: TRBJ1-4; V gene: TRBV5-6
CDR3 protein: ASSSFHLLKVLEAF; J gene: TRBJ1-1; V gene: TRBV28
CDR3 protein: ASSSAGGNTGELF; J gene: TRBJ2-2; V gene: TRBV28
CDR3 protein: ATRLALKQGVNEQF; J gene: TRBJ2-1; V gene: TRBV15
CDR3 protein: ASSESRRWERTNEKLF; J gene: TRBJ1-4; V gene: TRBV10-2
CDR3 protein: ASSLGDRGRQPQH; J gene: TRBJ1-5; V gene: TRBV7-9